The sequence of this T cell receptor (beta chain) was determined in a study of T cells after posttransplantation cyclophosphamide (dated by TCRdb to 2016 to 2018). Study-wide context: Using TRB sequencing, the study followed how the T cell repertoire rebuilt after myeloablative bone marrow transplantation with posttransplantation cyclophosphamide given as GVHD prophylaxis. Antigen receptor sequencing covered samples from 30 to 40 PTCy-treated patients and approximately 17 of their related bone marrow donors. Blood from every one of the 30 or so PTCy patients who had 1-year posttransplant specimens underwent TRB sequencing. Up to 3 additional blood samples from 2 to 5.2 years after transplant were also TRB-sequenced in 3 patients, as was pretransplant blood from 4 patients. Because TRA and TRB clonality correlated tightly in 8 to 10 samples, the subsequent TCR analyses were limited to TRB only. Public TRB sequences were checked against a database of over 3,500 sequences associated with responses to pathogens, tumor antigens, self-antigens and alloantigens.

Genomic DNA was used for TRB sequencing, which was performed with the immunoSEQ assay at survey resolution or with the hsTCRB kit. In the authors' own workflow: The immunoSEQ software was used for initial read processing, and the LymphoSeq R package was used for repertoire analyses. For each TRB dataset, clonality was calculated as 1 minus normalized Shannon entropy, and the Gini coefficient was computed as well. Phenotypes of unsorted samples were inferred by mapping TRB sequences from sorted subsets of the recipient or donor onto unsorted samples of the same recipient. TCRdb mirrors the immuneACCESS table, restricted to in-frame sequences. Some clones are absent from its copies; in checked studies, under half trace to an unresolved V gene, and the reason for the others is unknown. V and J calls plus clone size are reproduced from that table; the DNA served to infer D and trimming. This sample lists more than 9,000 clones; approximately 89% were detected once. The ten largest clones add up to 27% of the sample.

The germline V gene yields MNHNS for CDR1 and SASEGT for CDR2. The V end loses 4 bases and the J end loses 3 bases, and a stretch of 16 bases separates them. The CDR3 goes from the cysteine to the phenylalanine over 16 residues. Kept here is only the CDR3 DNA, which spans 48 bases and is read in frame from base 1. The treatment or condition tag for this specimen amounts to: high-dose cyclophosphamide on days +3 and +4 as single-agent GVHD prophylaxis. PTCy patients received busulfan and fludarabine conditioning, a related or unrelated marrow graft, and cyclophosphamide on days +3 and +4. The PTCy-treated patients were enrolled in a prospective multi-institutional clinical trial. Peripheral blood and bone marrow mononuclear cells were isolated by Ficoll-Hypaque density centrifugation and cryopreserved. FACS on a FACSAria II was used to sort CD4+ and CD8+ T cells, including the naive and memory subsets.

Points on this clone: Its recognized antigen is unknown. Qualities for individual bases were not recorded, and no much larger clone is one base off.

General conclusions and limits of the study: The TRB repertoires of T cells infiltrating skin or the GI tract showed only limited overlap with the TRB repertoires found in blood. Donor-recipient similarity was low at 1-2 months but rose over the first year, and later blood repertoires were often dominated by donor CD8+ memory clones. Across the approximately 47 patients, TRB clonality was highly associated with recipient CMV seropositivity and CMV reactivation, and diversity with PTCy was similar to that in the CNI/methotrexate controls.

This sequence uses TRBV6-1 and TRBJ1-3, with a tentative D gene TRBD1 over 5 matching bases. The specimen comprised CD4+ T cells sorted from PBMCs, sampled after allogeneic stem cell transplant with posttransplant cyclophosphamide. The receptor's source is a male patient in his thirties who received an allogeneic stem cell transplant from a related donor, was CMV-positive, and had acute GVHD only. The graft donor may be the source of some T cells after a transplant. The CDR3 here reads CASSAPGLSGGNTIYF. The DNA is TGTGCCAGCAGTGCCCCGGGACTCAGCGGTGGAAACACCATATATTTT.